Sequencing of this TCR beta chain was carried out in a study of high-grade serous ovarian cancer treatment subgroups. Background on the study: Samples averaged 14,192 reads and several thousand unique TCR beta rearrangements. Study observations and caveats: Higher neoantigen levels went with greater TCR clonal relatedness.

Profiled with immunoSEQ multiplex PCR; TCRdb holds only in-frame clones, not every one. Of around 2,000 clones listed, roughly 80% are singletons. Tumor samples were taken before definitive surgery or chemotherapy. In the case of this clone: As yet, its antigen is unknown.

Looked up from germline, CDR1 is SGHDT and CDR2 is YYEEEE. Trimming cost V 3 bases and J 5 bases, with 12 bases left between them. This CDR3 has 13 residues. This TCR was sampled from a human donor with high-grade serous ovarian cancer. The V call is TRBV5-6, the J call TRBJ2-7; the D is unclear. Specimen: tumor tissue. The CDR3 loop reads CASSSARWDEQYV. The DNA for the CDR3 is TGTGCCAGCAGCTCTGCCAGGTGGGACGAGCAGTACGTC.